The sequence of this TCR beta chain was determined in a study of blood T cell repertoires in COVID-19. Study overall: Samples came from the United States, Italy and Spain, spanning acute and convalescent COVID-19. T cells, B-cell-depleted T cells, or PBMCs provided the cDNA or gDNA that served as material.

Authors' processing steps: Reference gene primer amplification yielded estimated nucleated cell counts. The protocol was immunoSEQ multiplex PCR, while the TCRdb copy is restricted to in-frame clones and leaves out a portion. That table furnishes V, J and clone size, whereas the DNA furnished D and trimming. Of around 190,000 clones listed, under 85% are singletons. Germline assignment: CDR1 WNHNN and CDR2 SYGVQD (reference sequence). This CDR3 region has 12 residues. The V end was cut by 4 bases, the J end by 1 base, with 4 bases between. This chain connects TRBV10-1 to TRBJ1-1; D not resolved. The sequence came from a human donor in a cohort sampled during active COVID-19. Sequencing was done on a sample of peripheral blood. This CDR3 is CASSAGNTEAFF. DNA for the CDR3: TGCGCCAGCAGTGCCGGGAACACTGAAGCTTTCTTT.